This T cell receptor (beta chain) was observed in a study of T cells expressing NK-cell markers. The overall study: Among the eight sequenced donors, seven tested HCMV-seropositive and one tested seronegative.

One entry per CDR3 protein, without DNA, is what TCRdb gives after re-calling the 5' RACE reads. The listing contains a few hundred thousand distinct CDR3 sequences. In regard to this clonotype: The antigen is undetermined.

This CDR3 spans 16 amino acids. From germline, CDR1 is SGHRS and CDR2 YFSETQ. General study points: Whether expanded NKG2C+ T cell clones recognized HCMV stayed uncertain. Top CD8+ clonotypes included the dominant CD3+CD56+NKG2C+ clonotypes in 5 to 7 donors.

This rearrangement joins TRBV5-1 to TRBJ2-7; with no DNA, the TCRdb D assignment of TRBD1 cannot be verified. Sequencing was performed on blood T cells: a sorted CD56 or NKG2C T cell subset, CD4+ or CD8+ T cells, or bulk PBMC T cells (not recorded which). The receptor's source is a man aged 18 to 69 in good health. The CDR3 region is CASSRDLNRGQVEQYF.